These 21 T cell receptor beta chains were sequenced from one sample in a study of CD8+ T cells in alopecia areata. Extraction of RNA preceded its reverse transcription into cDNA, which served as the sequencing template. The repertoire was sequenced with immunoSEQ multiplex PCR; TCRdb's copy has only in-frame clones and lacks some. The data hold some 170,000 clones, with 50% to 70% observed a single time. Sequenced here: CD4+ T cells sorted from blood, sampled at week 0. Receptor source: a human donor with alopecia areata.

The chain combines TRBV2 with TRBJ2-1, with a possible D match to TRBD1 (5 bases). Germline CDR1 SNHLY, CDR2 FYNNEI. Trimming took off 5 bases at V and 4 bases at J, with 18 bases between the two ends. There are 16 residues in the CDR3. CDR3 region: CASSRDQGLGYNEQFF. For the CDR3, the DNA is TGTGCCAGCAGTAGAGATCAGGGTTTGGGGTACAATGAGCAGTTCTTC.

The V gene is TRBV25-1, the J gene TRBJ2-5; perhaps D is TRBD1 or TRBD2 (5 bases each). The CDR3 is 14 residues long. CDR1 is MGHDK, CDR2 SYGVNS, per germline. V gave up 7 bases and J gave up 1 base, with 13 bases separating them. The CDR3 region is CASNQPGPQETQYF. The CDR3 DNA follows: TGTGCCAGCAACCAGCCGGGGCCCCAAGAGACCCAGTACTTC.

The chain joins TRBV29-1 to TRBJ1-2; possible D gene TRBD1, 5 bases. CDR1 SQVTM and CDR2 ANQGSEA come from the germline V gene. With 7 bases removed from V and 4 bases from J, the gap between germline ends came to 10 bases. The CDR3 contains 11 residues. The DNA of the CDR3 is TGCAGCGCGGGGCAAATCTATGGCTACACCTTC. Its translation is CSAGQIYGYTF.

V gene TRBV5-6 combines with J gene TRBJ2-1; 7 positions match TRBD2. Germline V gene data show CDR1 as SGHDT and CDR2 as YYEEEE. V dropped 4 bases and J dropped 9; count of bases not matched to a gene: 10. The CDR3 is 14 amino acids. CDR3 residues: CASSPPTSVTEQFF. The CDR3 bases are TGTGCCAGCAGCCCACCCACTAGCGTGACTGAGCAGTTCTTC.

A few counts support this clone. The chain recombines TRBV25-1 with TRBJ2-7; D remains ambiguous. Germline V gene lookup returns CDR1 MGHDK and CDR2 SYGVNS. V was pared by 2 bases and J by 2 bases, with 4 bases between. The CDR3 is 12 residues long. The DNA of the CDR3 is TGTGCCAGCAGTGAACAGCCCTACGAGCAGTACTTC. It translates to CASSEQPYEQYF.

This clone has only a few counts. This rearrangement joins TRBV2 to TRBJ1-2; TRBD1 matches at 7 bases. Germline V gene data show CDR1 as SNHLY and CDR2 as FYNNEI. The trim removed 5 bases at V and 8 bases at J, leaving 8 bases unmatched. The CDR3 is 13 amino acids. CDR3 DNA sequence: TGTGCCAGCAGTCCCAAAGGAGGGGGCGGCTACACCTTC. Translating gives CASSPKGGGGYTF.

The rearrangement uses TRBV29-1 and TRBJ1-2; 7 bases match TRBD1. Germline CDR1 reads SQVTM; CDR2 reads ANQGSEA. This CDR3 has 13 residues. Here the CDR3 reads CGGSAGQNYGYTF. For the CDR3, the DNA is TGCGGCGGGTCCGCGGGACAGAACTATGGCTACACCTTC.

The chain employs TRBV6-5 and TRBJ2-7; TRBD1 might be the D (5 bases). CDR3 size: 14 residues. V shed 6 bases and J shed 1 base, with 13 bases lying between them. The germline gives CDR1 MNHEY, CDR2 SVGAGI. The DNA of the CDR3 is TGTGCCAGCAGGCGACAGTTTACGTCCTACGAGCAGTACTTC. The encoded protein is CASRRQFTSYEQYF.

The CDR3 nucleotides read TGCGCCAGCAGCCAAGATATGGACAGACCCTATGGCTACACCTTC. Amino acid sequence: CASSQDMDRPYGYTF. The chain links TRBV4-3 to TRBJ1-2, with D perhaps TRBD1 (6 bases). Germline V gene sequence: CDR1 LGHNA, CDR2 YSLEER. V gave up 0 bases and J gave up 4 bases, with 12 bases separating them. CDR3 size: 15 residues.

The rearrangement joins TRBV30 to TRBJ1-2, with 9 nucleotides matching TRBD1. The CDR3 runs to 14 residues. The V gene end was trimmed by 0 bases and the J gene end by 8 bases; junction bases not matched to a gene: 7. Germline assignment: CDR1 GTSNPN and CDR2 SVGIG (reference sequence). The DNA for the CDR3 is TGTGCCTGGAGTGTACTACAGGGGGCTGACGGCTACACCTTC. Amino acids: CAWSVLQGADGYTF.

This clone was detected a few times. The CDR3 region is CASSQDPGQDFSPLHF. CDR3 nucleotides: TGCGCCAGCAGCCAAGATCCGGGACAGGACTTTTCACCCCTCCACTTT. The rearrangement joins TRBV4-3 to TRBJ1-6, with 8 bases fitting TRBD1. Germline V gene sequence: CDR1 LGHNA, CDR2 YSLEER. This CDR3 contains 16 residues. V lost 0 bases to trimming and J lost 9 bases; unmatched junction nucleotides: 7.

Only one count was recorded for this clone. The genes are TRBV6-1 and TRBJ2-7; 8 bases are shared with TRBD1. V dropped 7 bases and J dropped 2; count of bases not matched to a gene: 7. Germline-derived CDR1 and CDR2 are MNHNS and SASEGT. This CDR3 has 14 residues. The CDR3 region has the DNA TGTGCCAGCAAACCGGGACAGGAACCCTACGAGCAGTACTTC. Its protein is CASKPGQEPYEQYF.

For the CDR3, the DNA is TGCGCCAGCAGCCAAGGAGTGAGTAACACTGAAGCTTTCTTT. Residues: CASSQGVSNTEAFF. The chain links TRBV4-3 to TRBJ1-1; D gene unclear. Germline-derived CDR1 and CDR2 are LGHNA and YSLEER. The V end lost 1 base, the J end lost 2 bases, and 8 bases lay between the germline ends. This CDR3 comprises 14 residues.

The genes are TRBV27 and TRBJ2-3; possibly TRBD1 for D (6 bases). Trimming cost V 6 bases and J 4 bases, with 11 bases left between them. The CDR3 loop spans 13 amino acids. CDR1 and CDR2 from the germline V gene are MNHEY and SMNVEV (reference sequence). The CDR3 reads CASSRGGADTQYF. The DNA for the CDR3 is TGTGCCAGCAGCCGAGGGGGAGCAGATACGCAGTATTTT.

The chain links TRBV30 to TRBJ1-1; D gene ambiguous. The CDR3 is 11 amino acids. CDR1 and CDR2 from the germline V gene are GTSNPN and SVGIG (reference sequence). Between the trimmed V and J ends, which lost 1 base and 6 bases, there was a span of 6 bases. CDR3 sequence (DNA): TGTGCCTGGAGTGGTGGTCCTGAAGCTTTCTTT. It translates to CAWSGGPEAFF.

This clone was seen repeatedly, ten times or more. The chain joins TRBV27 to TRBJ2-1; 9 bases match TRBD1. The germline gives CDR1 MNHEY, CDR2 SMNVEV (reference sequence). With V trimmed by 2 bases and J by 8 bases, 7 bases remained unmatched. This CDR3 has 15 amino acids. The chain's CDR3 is CASSLGRTGADEQFF. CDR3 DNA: TGTGCCAGCAGTTTAGGGCGGACAGGGGCCGATGAGCAGTTCTTC.

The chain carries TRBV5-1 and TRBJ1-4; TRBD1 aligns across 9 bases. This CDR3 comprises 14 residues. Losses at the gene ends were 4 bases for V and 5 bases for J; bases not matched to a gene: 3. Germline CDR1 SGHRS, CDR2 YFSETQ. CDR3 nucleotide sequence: TGCGCCAGCAGCCCCGGACAGGGGAATGAAAAACTGTTTTTT. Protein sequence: CASSPGQGNEKLFF.

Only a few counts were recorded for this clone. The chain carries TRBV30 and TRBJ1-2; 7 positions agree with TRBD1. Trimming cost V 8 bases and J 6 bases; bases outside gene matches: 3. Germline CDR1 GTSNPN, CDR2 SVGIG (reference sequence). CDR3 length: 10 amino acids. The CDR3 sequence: CALRGNGYTF. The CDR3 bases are TGTGCCCTCAGGGGGAATGGCTACACCTTC.

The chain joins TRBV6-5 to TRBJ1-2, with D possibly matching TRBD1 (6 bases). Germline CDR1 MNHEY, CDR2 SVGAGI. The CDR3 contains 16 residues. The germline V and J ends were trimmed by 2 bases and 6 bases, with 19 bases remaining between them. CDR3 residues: CASSYQPGAGSHGYTF. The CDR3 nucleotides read TGTGCCAGCAGTTACCAACCGGGGGCGGGGTCTCATGGCTACACCTTC.

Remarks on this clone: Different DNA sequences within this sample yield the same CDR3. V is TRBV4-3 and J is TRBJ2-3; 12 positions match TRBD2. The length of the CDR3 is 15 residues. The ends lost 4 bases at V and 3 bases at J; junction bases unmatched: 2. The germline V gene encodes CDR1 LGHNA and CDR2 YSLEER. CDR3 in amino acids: CASSPGLAGTDTQYF. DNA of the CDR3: TGCGCCAGCAGCCCGGGACTAGCGGGTACAGATACGCAGTATTTT.

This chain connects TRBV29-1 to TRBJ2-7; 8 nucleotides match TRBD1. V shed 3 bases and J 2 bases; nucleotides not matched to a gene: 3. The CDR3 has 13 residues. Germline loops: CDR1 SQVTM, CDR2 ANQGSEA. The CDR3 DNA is TGCAGCGTTGATTACAGGGGGACCTACGAGCAGTACTTC. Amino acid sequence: CSVDYRGTYEQYF.